What follows are 11 T cell receptor beta chains derived from one specimen sequenced in a study of cytomegalovirus exposure and HLA in healthy donors. PCR primers comprised 60 Vbeta and 13 Jbeta primers. Using immunoSEQ multiplex PCR, the repertoire was profiled, and TCRdb retains in-frame clones only, with some absent. Among fewer than 250,000 clones listed, around 87% were seen once. The sample comprised PBMCs. These receptors were collected from a woman in her late teens or twenties in good health and CMV-seronegative.

The rearrangement links TRBV28 to TRBJ1-1; D gene ambiguous. The CDR3 loop spans 16 amino acids. Trimming removed 4 bases at V and 1 base at J, with 16 bases between. Per germline, CDR1 MDHEN and CDR2 SYDVKM. CDR3 region: CASSYLFTTGNTEAFF. Here the CDR3 DNA reads TGTGCCAGCAGTTACCTCTTCACGACTGGGAACACTGAAGCTTTCTTT.

This chain links TRBV21-1 with TRBJ2-7; TRBD2, the table's D call, was not compared with the DNA. TRBV21-1 is a known pseudogene. This CDR3 is built from 14 residues. The CDR3 loop reads CASSFSGPSYEQYF. The CDR3, as DNA: TGTGCCAGCAGCTTTAGCGGGCCCTCCTACGAGCAGTACTTC.

The gene calls are TRBV4-1 and TRBJ1-1; 12 nucleotides align to TRBD1. Germline trimming cut 3 bases from V and 10 bases from J; bases unmatched to any gene: 12. The CDR3 runs 16 residues. Germline lookup yields CDR1 MGHRA and CDR2 YSYEKL. The CDR3 sequence is CASSQPPGQGARGAFF. DNA of the CDR3: TGCGCCAGCAGCCAGCCCCCGGGACAGGGGGCGAGGGGAGCTTTCTTT.

The gene calls are TRBV6-1 and TRBJ1-5, with a weak D call TRBD1 (6 bases). V dropped 3 bases and J dropped 0 bases, with 6 bases sitting between them. Looked up from germline, CDR1 is MNHNS and CDR2 is SASEGT. The CDR3 sequence is 14 residues long. DNA of the CDR3: TGTGCCAGCAGTGACAGGGGTAGCAATCAGCCCCAGCATTTT. It encodes CASSDRGSNQPQHF.

This clone occurred once. The rearrangement links TRBV11-1 to TRBJ2-3; D not certain. CDR1 and CDR2 (germline): SGHAT, FQDESV (reference sequence). V was trimmed by 4 bases and J by 3 bases, leaving 2 bases between them. The CDR3 is 11 amino acids. CDR3 loop: CASSSTDTQYF. CDR3 coding DNA: TGTGCCAGCAGCTCAACAGATACGCAGTATTTT. The full variable domain, with the rest looked up from reference TRBV11-1 and TRBJ2-3, is EAEVAQSPRYKITEKSQAVAFWCDPISGHATLYWYRQILGQGPELLVQFQDESVVDDSQLPKDRFSAERLKGVDSTLKIQPAELGDSAMYLCASSSTDTQYFGPGTRLTVL.

Turning to this clone: Additional DNA sequences in this sample encode the identical CDR3. The chain employs TRBV7-2 and TRBJ1-3; D is perhaps TRBD1 (5 bases). The length of the CDR3 is 14 residues. V was clipped by 1 base and J by 3 bases, with 7 bases between them. Germline lookup yields CDR1 SGHTA and CDR2 FQGNSA. In DNA form, the CDR3 reads TGTGCCAGCAGCTTAGGGGGCCTTGGAAACACCATATATTTT. Translating it yields CASSLGGLGNTIYF.

This clone is a singleton in its sample. V is TRBV5-5 and J is TRBJ1-1; perhaps TRBD1 as D (5 bases). The germline V gene has CDR1 SGHKS and CDR2 YYEKEE (reference sequence). This CDR3 region has 18 residues. With 4 bases removed from V and 1 base from J, the gap between germline ends came to 23 bases. The CDR3 reads CASSPEHPRAYQNTEAFF. CDR3 in DNA: TGTGCCAGCAGCCCGGAACATCCCAGGGCCTACCAGAACACTGAAGCTTTCTTT. The full variable domain, in which reference TRBV5-5 and TRBJ1-1 provide the parts outside the CDR3, is DAGVTQSPTHLIKTRGQQVTLRCSPISGHKSVSWYQQVLGQGPQFIFQYYEKEERGRGNFPDRFSARQFPNYSSELNVNALLLGDSALYLCASSPEHPRAYQNTEAFFGQGTRLTVV.

The chain uses TRBV30 and TRBJ2-2; D may be TRBD1 (6 bases). V shed 5 bases and J shed 5 bases, with 18 bases lying between them. The CDR3 is made up of 15 amino acids. CDR1 GTSNPN and CDR2 SVGIG come from the germline V gene (reference sequence). The CDR3 protein is CAWDTGHGPTGELFF. The CDR3 DNA reads as TGTGCCTGGGACACGGGACACGGCCCGACCGGGGAGCTGTTTTTT.

As DNA, the CDR3 is TGTGCCAGCAGCCCCGGGACAGGGTTTGGAGCGGCGGGAAACACCATATATTTT. It codes for CASSPGTGFGAAGNTIYF. The J gene is TRBJ1-3, the V gene TRBV7-6; 9 bases align to TRBD1. Unmatched junction bases numbered 15, after V lost 5 bases and J lost 4 bases. The CDR3 extends over 18 amino acids. Per germline, CDR1 SGHVS and CDR2 FNYEAQ.

J is TRBJ2-1 and V is TRBV5-1, with 10 bases fitting TRBD2. The CDR3 spans 16 residues. Germline loops: CDR1 SGHRS, CDR2 YFSETQ. The V gene end was trimmed by 0 bases and the J gene end by 4 bases; junction bases not matched to a gene: 4. The CDR3 protein is CASSLALAGEYNEQFF. The CDR3 DNA is TGCGCCAGCAGCTTGGCGCTAGCGGGAGAGTACAATGAGCAGTTCTTC.

The chain carries TRBV19 and TRBJ2-2; D is unclear. The V end was cut by 6 bases, the J end by 3 bases, with 17 bases between. The germline gives CDR1 LNHDA, CDR2 SQIVND (reference sequence). CDR3 size: 16 residues. CDR3 sequence reads: CASRRASMFHTGELFF. Written as DNA, the CDR3 is TGTGCCAGTAGGCGCGCGTCTATGTTTCACACCGGGGAGCTGTTTTTT.